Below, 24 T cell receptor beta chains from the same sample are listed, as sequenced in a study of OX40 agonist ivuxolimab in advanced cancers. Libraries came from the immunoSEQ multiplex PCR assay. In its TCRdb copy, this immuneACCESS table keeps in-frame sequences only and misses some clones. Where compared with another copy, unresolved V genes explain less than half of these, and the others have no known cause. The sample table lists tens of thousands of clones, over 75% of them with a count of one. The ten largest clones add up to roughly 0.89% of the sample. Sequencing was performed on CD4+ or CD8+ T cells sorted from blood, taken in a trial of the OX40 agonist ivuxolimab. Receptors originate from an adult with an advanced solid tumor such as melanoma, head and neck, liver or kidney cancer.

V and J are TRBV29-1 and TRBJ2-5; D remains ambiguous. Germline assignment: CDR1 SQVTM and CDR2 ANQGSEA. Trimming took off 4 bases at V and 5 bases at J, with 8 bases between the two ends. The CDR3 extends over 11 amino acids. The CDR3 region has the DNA TGCAGCGTTGCCCTTGCGGAGACCCAGTACTTC. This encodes CSVALAETQYF.

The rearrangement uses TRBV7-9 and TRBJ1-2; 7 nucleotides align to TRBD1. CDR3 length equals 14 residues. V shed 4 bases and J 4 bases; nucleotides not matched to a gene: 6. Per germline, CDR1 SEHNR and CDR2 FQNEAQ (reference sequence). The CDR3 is CASSSAGTAYGYTF. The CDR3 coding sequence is TGTGCCAGCAGCTCGGCCGGGACAGCCTATGGCTACACCTTC.

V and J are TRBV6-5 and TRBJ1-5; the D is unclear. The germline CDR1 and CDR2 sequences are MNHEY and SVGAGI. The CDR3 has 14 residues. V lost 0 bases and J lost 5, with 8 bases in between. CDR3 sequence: CASSYSLSHQPQHF. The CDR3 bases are TGTGCCAGCAGTTACTCGTTGTCCCATCAGCCCCAGCATTTT.

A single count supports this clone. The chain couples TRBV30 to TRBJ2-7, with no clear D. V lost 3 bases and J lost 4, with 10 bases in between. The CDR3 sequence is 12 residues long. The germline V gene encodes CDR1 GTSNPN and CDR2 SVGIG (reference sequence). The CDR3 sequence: CAWSLERYEQYF. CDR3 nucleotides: TGTGCCTGGAGCTTGGAGAGGTACGAGCAGTACTTC.

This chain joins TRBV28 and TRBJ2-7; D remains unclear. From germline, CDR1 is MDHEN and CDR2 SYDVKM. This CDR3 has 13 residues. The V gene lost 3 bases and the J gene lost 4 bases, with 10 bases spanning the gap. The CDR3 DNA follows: TGTGCCAGCAGTTTTACCTCAATTTACGAGCAGTACTTC. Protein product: CASSFTSIYEQYF.

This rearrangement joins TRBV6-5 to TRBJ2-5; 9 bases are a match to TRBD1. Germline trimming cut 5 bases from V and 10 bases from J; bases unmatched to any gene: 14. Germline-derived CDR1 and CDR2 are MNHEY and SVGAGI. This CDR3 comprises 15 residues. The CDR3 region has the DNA TGTGCCAGCAGTCCCCCGGGACAGGGACGGGGGATCCAGTACTTC. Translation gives CASSPPGQGRGIQYF.

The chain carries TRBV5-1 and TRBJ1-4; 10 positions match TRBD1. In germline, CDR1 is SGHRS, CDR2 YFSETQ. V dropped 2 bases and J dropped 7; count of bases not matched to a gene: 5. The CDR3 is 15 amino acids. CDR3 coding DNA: TGCGCCAGCAGCTTAAGGACAGGGGGTTTTGAAAAACTGTTTTTT. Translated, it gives CASSLRTGGFEKLFF.

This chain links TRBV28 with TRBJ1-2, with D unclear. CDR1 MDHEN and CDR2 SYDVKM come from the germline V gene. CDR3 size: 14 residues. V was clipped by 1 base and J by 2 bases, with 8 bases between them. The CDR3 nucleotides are TGTGCCAGCAGTTTATCCGGAGAGAACTATGGCTACACCTTC. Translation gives CASSLSGENYGYTF.

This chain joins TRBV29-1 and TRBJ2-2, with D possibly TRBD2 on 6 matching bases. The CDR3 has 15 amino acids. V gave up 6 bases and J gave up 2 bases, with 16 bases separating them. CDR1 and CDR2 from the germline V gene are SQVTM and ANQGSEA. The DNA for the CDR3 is TGCAGCGTCGCCACCGGGACTCCTAACACCGGGGAGCTGTTTTTT. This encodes CSVATGTPNTGELFF.

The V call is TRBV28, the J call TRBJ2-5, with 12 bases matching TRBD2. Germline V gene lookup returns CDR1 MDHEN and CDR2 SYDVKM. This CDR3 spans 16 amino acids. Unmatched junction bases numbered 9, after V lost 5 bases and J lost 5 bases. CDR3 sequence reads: CASSQVTSGRRETQYF. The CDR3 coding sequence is TGTGCCAGCAGTCAAGTGACTAGCGGGAGACGTGAGACCCAGTACTTC.

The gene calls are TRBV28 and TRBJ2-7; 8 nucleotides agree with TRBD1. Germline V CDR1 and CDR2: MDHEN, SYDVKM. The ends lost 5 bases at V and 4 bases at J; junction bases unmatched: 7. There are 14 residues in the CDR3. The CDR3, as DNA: TGTGCCAGCAGTCCTCAGGGGGCGGGGTACGAGCAGTACTTC. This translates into CASSPQGAGYEQYF.

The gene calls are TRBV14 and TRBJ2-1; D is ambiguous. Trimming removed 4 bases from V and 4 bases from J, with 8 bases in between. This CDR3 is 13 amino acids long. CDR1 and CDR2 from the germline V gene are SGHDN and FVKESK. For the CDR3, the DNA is TGTGCCAGCAGCCGTGACGTATACAATGAGCAGTTCTTC. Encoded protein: CASSRDVYNEQFF. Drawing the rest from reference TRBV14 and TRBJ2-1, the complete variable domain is EAGVTQFPSHSVIEKGQTVTLRCDPISGHDNLYWYRRVMGKEIKFLLHFVKESKQDESGMPNNRFLAERTGGTYSTLKVQPAELEDSGVYFCASSRDVYNEQFFGPGTRLTVL.

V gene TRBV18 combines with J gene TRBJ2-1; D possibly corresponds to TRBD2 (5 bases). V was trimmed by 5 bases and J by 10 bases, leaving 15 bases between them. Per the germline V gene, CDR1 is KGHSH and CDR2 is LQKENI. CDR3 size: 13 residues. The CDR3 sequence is CASSSIWEREQFF. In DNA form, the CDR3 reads TGTGCCAGCTCATCTATATGGGAGCGAGAGCAGTTCTTC.

CDR3 loop: CSGQGNYEQYF. The DNA of the CDR3 is TGCAGTGGACAGGGGAACTACGAGCAGTACTTC. The chain uses TRBV20-1 and TRBJ2-5; the match to TRBD1 covers 8 bases. TRBJ2-7 explains the end of the DNA better; the J call may be wrong. The CDR3 loop spans 11 amino acids. Germline lookup yields CDR1 DFQATT and CDR2 SNEGSKA (reference sequence).

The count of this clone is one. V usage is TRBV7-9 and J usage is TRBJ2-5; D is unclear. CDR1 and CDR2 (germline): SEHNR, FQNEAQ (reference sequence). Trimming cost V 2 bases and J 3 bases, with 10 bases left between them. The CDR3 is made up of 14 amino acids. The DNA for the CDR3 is TGTGCCAGCAGCTTACCCACCCGGGAAGAGACCCAGTACTTC. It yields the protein CASSLPTREETQYF.

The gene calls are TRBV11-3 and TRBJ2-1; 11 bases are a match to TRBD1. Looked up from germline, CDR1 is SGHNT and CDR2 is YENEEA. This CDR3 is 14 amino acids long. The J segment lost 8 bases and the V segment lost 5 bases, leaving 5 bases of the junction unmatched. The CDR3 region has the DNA TGTGCCAGCAGCCCTGGGACAGGGGGTGATGAGCAGTTCTTC. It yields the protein CASSPGTGGDEQFF.

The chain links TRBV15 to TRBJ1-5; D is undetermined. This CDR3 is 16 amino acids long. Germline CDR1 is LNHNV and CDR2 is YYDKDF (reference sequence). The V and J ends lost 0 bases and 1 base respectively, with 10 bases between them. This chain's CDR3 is CATSRDATTSNQPQHF. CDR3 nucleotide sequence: TGTGCCACCAGCAGAGATGCGACGACAAGCAATCAGCCCCAGCATTTT.

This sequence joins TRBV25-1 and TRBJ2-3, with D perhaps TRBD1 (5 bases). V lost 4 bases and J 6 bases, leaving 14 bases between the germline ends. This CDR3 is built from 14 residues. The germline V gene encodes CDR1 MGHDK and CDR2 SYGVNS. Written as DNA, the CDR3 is TGTGCCAGCAGTGCGAAGTGGGGCGCGGATACGCAGTATTTT. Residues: CASSAKWGADTQYF.

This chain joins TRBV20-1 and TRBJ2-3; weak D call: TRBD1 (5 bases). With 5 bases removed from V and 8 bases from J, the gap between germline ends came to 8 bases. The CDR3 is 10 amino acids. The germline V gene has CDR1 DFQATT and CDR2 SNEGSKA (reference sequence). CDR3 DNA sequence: TGCAGTGCTGGGGCCCGTACGCAGTATTTT. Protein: CSAGARTQYF.

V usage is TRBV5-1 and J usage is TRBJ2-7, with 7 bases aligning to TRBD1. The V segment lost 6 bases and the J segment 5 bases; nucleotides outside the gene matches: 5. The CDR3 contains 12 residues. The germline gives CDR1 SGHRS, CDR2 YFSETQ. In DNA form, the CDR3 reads TGCGCCAGCAACGACAGGGCTGACGAGCAGTACTTC. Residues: CASNDRADEQYF.

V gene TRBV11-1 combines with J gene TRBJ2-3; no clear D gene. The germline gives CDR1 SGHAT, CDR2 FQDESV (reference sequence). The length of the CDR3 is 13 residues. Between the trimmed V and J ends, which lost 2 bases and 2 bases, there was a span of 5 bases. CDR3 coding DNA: TGTGCCAGCAGCTTAAGGTTCACAGATACGCAGTATTTT. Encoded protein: CASSLRFTDTQYF.

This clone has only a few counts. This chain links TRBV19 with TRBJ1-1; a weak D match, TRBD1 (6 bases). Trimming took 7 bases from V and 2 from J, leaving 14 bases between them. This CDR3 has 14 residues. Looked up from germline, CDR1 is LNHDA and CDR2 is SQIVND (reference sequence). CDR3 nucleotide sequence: TGTGCCAGTAAAAATAGGGGGGGTAACACTGAAGCTTTCTTT. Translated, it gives CASKNRGGNTEAFF.

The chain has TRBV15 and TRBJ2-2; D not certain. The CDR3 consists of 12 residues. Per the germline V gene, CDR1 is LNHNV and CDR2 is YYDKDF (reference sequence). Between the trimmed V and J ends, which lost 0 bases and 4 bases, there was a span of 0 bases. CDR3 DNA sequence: TGTGCCACCAGCAGAGACACCGGGGAGCTGTTTTTT. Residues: CATSRDTGELFF.

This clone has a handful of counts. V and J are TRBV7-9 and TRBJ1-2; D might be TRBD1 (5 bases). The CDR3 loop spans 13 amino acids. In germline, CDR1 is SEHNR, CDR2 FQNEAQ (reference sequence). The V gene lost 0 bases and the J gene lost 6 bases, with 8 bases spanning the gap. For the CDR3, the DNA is TGTGCCAGCAGCTTAGCAACAGGAGATGGCTACACCTTC. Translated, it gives CASSLATGDGYTF.